The 29 T cell receptor beta chains below were found in one sample sequenced in a study of T cell changes during pregnancy in multiple sclerosis. Sequencing used immunoSEQ multiplex PCR; TCRdb keeps in-frame clones, though not all of them. This sample has 58,000 or so clones; around 90% occur once, and the top ten carry around 0.5%. The input for sequencing was CD4+ T cells from peripheral blood mononuclear cells, taken in the third trimester of pregnancy. These TCRs come from a female donor with multiple sclerosis, enrolled in a pregnancy study.

This chain uses TRBV5-4 with TRBJ2-1; D perhaps matches TRBD2 (6 bases). Germline-derived CDR1 and CDR2 are SGHNT and YYREEE (reference sequence). The length of the CDR3 is 15 residues. The V end was cut by 4 bases, the J end by 4 bases, with 15 bases between. The CDR3 DNA follows: TGTGCCAGCAGCCTCTTGGGCGGGAAATACAATGAGCAGTTCTTC. Translation gives CASSLLGGKYNEQFF.

The rearrangement links TRBV11-2 to TRBJ2-7; D is unclear. The CDR3 is 12 residues long. V was clipped by 5 bases and J by 2 bases, with 7 bases between them. Germline assignment: CDR1 SGHAT and CDR2 FQNNGV. The CDR3: CASSTNTYEQYF. CDR3 DNA: TGTGCCAGCAGCACAAACACCTACGAGCAGTACTTC.

DNA for the CDR3: TGTGCCAGCAGCCGCAAAGGGACAGACGAGCAGTACTTC. Its translation is CASSRKGTDEQYF. The J gene is TRBJ2-7, the V gene TRBV14; 7 positions agree with TRBD1. CDR3 length equals 13 residues. Germline trimming cut 4 bases from V and 5 bases from J; bases unmatched to any gene: 5. The germline V gene encodes CDR1 SGHDN and CDR2 FVKESK. Filled out from reference TRBV14 and TRBJ2-7, the complete variable domain reads EAGVTQFPSHSVIEKGQTVTLRCDPISGHDNLYWYRRVMGKEIKFLLHFVKESKQDESGMPNNRFLAERTGGTYSTLKVQPAELEDSGVYFCASSRKGTDEQYFGPGTRLTVT.

CDR3 DNA: TGTGCCAGCAGTGAATTATTTAGGGGGAACACTGAAGCTTTCTTT. It encodes CASSELFRGNTEAFF. This chain links TRBV6-1 with TRBJ1-1, with a possible D match to TRBD1 (5 bases). V shed 2 bases and J shed 1 base, with 11 bases lying between them. The CDR3 runs to 15 residues. CDR1 MNHNS and CDR2 SASEGT come from the germline V gene.

This chain connects TRBV27 to TRBJ1-1, with D possibly matching TRBD1 (5 bases). This CDR3 is built from 14 residues. Deletions cut 4 bases from V and 1 base from J, with 10 bases between. Germline V gene lookup returns CDR1 MNHEY and CDR2 SMNVEV (reference sequence). CDR3 nucleotides: TGTGCCAGCAGTTGGCGCAGGGAGAACACTGAAGCTTTCTTT. Amino acids: CASSWRRENTEAFF.

V and J are TRBV5-4 and TRBJ2-3, with TRBD2 identical over 9 bases. The CDR3 spans 17 residues. Germline-derived CDR1 and CDR2 are SGHNT and YYREEE (reference sequence). J lost 6 bases, V lost 3 bases, and 14 bases had no gene match. CDR3 nucleotide sequence: TGTGCCAGCAGCTCCAAAACCGGGGGACTAGCAACCGATACGCAGTATTTT. Translated, it gives CASSSKTGGLATDTQYF.

The V gene is TRBV4-1, the J gene TRBJ1-5; D gene unclear. Looked up from germline, CDR1 is MGHRA and CDR2 is YSYEKL. V was shortened by 1 base and J by 0 bases, with 7 bases between the two germline ends. The CDR3 spans 15 residues. The CDR3 DNA follows: TGCGCCAGCAGCCAAGGGTGGGCTAGCAATCAGCCCCAGCATTTT. It translates to CASSQGWASNQPQHF.

The genes are TRBV19 and TRBJ1-5, with 7 bases lining up with TRBD1. The trim removed 8 bases at V and 0 bases at J, leaving 4 bases unmatched. The germline V gene encodes CDR1 LNHDA and CDR2 SQIVND (reference sequence). The CDR3 contains 14 residues. The CDR3 region is CASGRQGSNQPQHF. Here the CDR3 DNA reads TGTGCCAGTGGGCGACAGGGTAGCAATCAGCCCCAGCATTTT.

This chain uses TRBV10-1 with TRBJ2-1; 11 nucleotides align to TRBD2. Germline CDR1 WNHNN, CDR2 SYGVQD (reference sequence). The CDR3 has 18 amino acids. The J segment lost 1 base and the V segment lost 5 bases, leaving 10 bases of the junction unmatched. CDR3 nucleotides: TGCGCCAGCAGTAAACTAGCGGGGGCCCCCCTATCCTACAATGAGCAGTTCTTC. Its translation: CASSKLAGAPLSYNEQFF.

V gene TRBV4-1 combines with J gene TRBJ2-3; 8 positions agree with TRBD2. The V segment lost 4 bases and the J segment 0 bases; nucleotides outside the gene matches: 6. The CDR3 loop spans 16 amino acids. CDR1 is MGHRA, CDR2 YSYEKL, per germline. The CDR3 DNA sequence: TGCGCCAGCAGCCCGCGGGGGGAGACTAGCACAGATACGCAGTATTTT. Translating gives CASSPRGETSTDTQYF.

The V gene is TRBV6-5, the J gene TRBJ2-3, with TRBD2 matching 7 bases. Germline values: CDR1 MNHEY, CDR2 SVGAGI. The CDR3 extends over 14 amino acids. V shed 5 bases, J shed 6 bases, and the junction held 8 bases outside the gene matches. The CDR3 sequence: CASSKGRDGDTQYF. CDR3 nucleotide sequence: TGTGCCAGCAGTAAGGGGAGGGACGGGGATACGCAGTATTTT.

The chain carries TRBV6-1 and TRBJ1-1, with TRBD1 matching over 9 bases. The ends lost 11 bases at V and 2 bases at J; junction bases unmatched: 9. Germline loops: CDR1 MNHNS, CDR2 SASEGT. The CDR3 is 14 residues long. The CDR3 spells CAGLRTGANTEAFF. The CDR3 DNA follows: TGTGCCGGGCTACGGACAGGGGCAAACACTGAAGCTTTCTTT.

J is TRBJ1-1 and V is TRBV18; tentatively, D is TRBD1 (6 bases). Trimming removed 3 bases from V and 4 bases from J, with 15 bases in between. Germline lookup yields CDR1 KGHSH and CDR2 LQKENI. The CDR3 has 15 residues. In DNA form, the CDR3 reads TGTGCCAGCTCACCGCTTGAGGCAGGGGTCACTGAAGCTTTCTTT. Residues: CASSPLEAGVTEAFF.

The rearrangement links TRBV6-1 to TRBJ1-2; D might be TRBD1 (6 bases). The CDR3 length is 15 residues. With 1 base removed from V and 8 bases from J, the gap between germline ends came to 17 bases. From germline, CDR1 is MNHNS and CDR2 SASEGT. The CDR3 sequence is CASSEDFQGTGGYTF. The CDR3 DNA reads as TGTGCCAGCAGTGAAGACTTTCAGGGGACGGGGGGCTACACCTTC.

This chain joins TRBV6-6 and TRBJ1-1; D is unresolved. Trimming took off 7 bases at V and 4 bases at J, with 10 bases between the two ends. Per the germline V gene, CDR1 is MNHNY and CDR2 is SVGAGI (reference sequence). CDR3 size: 12 residues. The CDR3 nucleotides are TGTGCCAGCATAAGTCAGGCCACTGAAGCTTTCTTT. Translation: CASISQATEAFF.

The rearrangement joins TRBV19 to TRBJ2-4; 9 bases fit TRBD2. The germline V gene encodes CDR1 LNHDA and CDR2 SQIVND (reference sequence). The J segment lost 8 bases and the V segment lost 2 bases, leaving 4 bases of the junction unmatched. This CDR3 is built from 14 residues. This CDR3 reads CASSIPRGGDIQYF. CDR3 nucleotides: TGTGCCAGTAGTATACCGCGGGGGGGCGACATTCAGTACTTC.

The rearrangement uses TRBV27 and TRBJ2-5; TRBD1 matches 9 bases. The CDR3 is 14 residues long. Per the germline V gene, CDR1 is MNHEY and CDR2 is SMNVEV (reference sequence). Trimming removed 5 bases from V and 4 bases from J; junction bases left unmatched: 5. The CDR3 here is CASSLGTGLETQYF. CDR3 DNA: TGTGCCAGCAGTCTCGGGACAGGGTTAGAGACCCAGTACTTC.

The rearrangement uses TRBV5-1 and TRBJ2-7; the D gene is possibly TRBD1 (5 bases). The CDR3 runs to 12 residues. Looked up from germline, CDR1 is SGHRS and CDR2 is YFSETQ. The V and J ends lost 0 bases and 8 bases respectively, with 9 bases between them. DNA for the CDR3: TGCGCCAGCAGCTTGGACAGGTCAAAGCAGTACTTC. Its translation: CASSLDRSKQYF.

This clone showed up just once. Other DNA sequences in this sample translate to the same CDR3. Here the CDR3 DNA reads TGTGCCAGCAGGGGGACAGGGGGTAACTATGGCTACACCTTC. Its protein product is CASRGTGGNYGYTF. The rearrangement uses TRBV2 and TRBJ1-2; 11 positions agree with TRBD1. This CDR3 comprises 14 residues. The germline V gene encodes CDR1 SNHLY and CDR2 FYNNEI. V shed 6 bases and J 1 base; nucleotides not matched to a gene: 1.

This chain joins TRBV5-4 and TRBJ2-1; 9 bases agree with TRBD2. The V segment lost 5 bases and the J segment 6 bases; nucleotides outside the gene matches: 12. The CDR3 length is 16 residues. Germline CDR1 and CDR2: SGHNT and YYREEE (reference sequence). In DNA form, the CDR3 reads TGTGCCAGCAGTACGGCCCCGGCGGGGGGGATCAATGAGCAGTTCTTC. Its translation: CASSTAPAGGINEQFF.

V is TRBV5-1 and J is TRBJ2-3; TRBD2 might be the D (6 bases). The CDR3 is 13 residues long. Trimming pared 6 bases from V and 11 bases from J, leaving 19 bases between. Germline values: CDR1 SGHRS, CDR2 YFSETQ. The CDR3 DNA reads TGCGCCAGCAAGGATCCGGGAGACCCTCTGCAGTATTTT. It is translated as CASKDPGDPLQYF.

The chain employs TRBV11-3 and TRBJ2-5; a weak D match, TRBD1 (6 bases). CDR1 SGHNT and CDR2 YENEEA come from the germline V gene. The CDR3 runs 15 residues. V was trimmed by 2 bases and J by 1 base, leaving 11 bases between them. The CDR3 here is CASSLQDRPQETQYF. CDR3 DNA sequence: TGTGCCAGCAGCTTACAGGACAGACCCCAAGAGACCCAGTACTTC.

The chain combines TRBV9 with TRBJ2-3; D uncertain. This CDR3 spans 13 amino acids. Trimming took off 4 bases at V and 5 bases at J, with 11 bases between the two ends. CDR1 is SGDLS and CDR2 is YYNGEE in the germline V gene. DNA of the CDR3: TGTGCCAGCAGCCCTAGTACCAAAGATACGCAGTATTTT. Encoded protein: CASSPSTKDTQYF.

The chain couples TRBV5-1 to TRBJ2-2; no reliable D call. This CDR3 is built from 15 residues. V was trimmed by 4 bases and J by 0 bases, leaving 10 bases between them. Germline lookup yields CDR1 SGHRS and CDR2 YFSETQ. The CDR3 sequence: CASSPDTANTGELFF. CDR3 DNA sequence: TGCGCCAGCAGCCCTGACACCGCGAACACCGGGGAGCTGTTTTTT. The variable domain in full, with the rest retrieved from reference TRBV5-1 and TRBJ2-2, is KAGVTQTPRYLIKTRGQQVTLSCSPISGHRSVSWYQQTPGQGLQFLFEYFSETQRNKGNFPGRFSGRQFSNSRSEMNVSTLELGDSALYLCASSPDTANTGELFFGEGSRLTVL.

The chain carries TRBV6-1 and TRBJ1-2; D is unclear. Looked up from germline, CDR1 is MNHNS and CDR2 is SASEGT. V was clipped by 5 bases and J by 8 bases, with 12 bases between them. The CDR3 has 12 residues. CDR3: CASSFGNGGYTF. CDR3 coding DNA: TGTGCCAGCAGTTTCGGGAATGGGGGCTACACCTTC.

The chain links TRBV5-1 to TRBJ2-2; 7 bases agree with TRBD1. The germline gives CDR1 SGHRS, CDR2 YFSETQ. J gave up 1 base and V 1 base, and 4 bases lay outside the gene matches. The CDR3 sequence is 16 residues long. The CDR3 loop is CASSLFGTENTGELFF. The CDR3 region has the DNA TGCGCCAGCAGCTTGTTCGGGACAGAGAACACCGGGGAGCTGTTTTTT.

The chain couples TRBV5-4 to TRBJ2-5; 9 nucleotides align to TRBD2. Losses at the gene ends were 6 bases for V and 4 bases for J; bases not matched to a gene: 4. This CDR3 is built from 13 residues. Germline assignment: CDR1 SGHNT and CDR2 YYREEE (reference sequence). CDR3: CASKGAGGETQYF. The DNA of the CDR3 is TGTGCCAGCAAGGGAGCGGGGGGAGAGACCCAGTACTTC.

The chain uses TRBV18 and TRBJ2-7; tentatively, D is TRBD2 (6 bases). With 6 bases removed from V and 2 bases from J, the gap between germline ends came to 11 bases. This CDR3 spans 13 amino acids. From germline, CDR1 is KGHSH and CDR2 LQKENI. The CDR3 DNA is TGTGCCAGCTCTGGGACTCCTACCTACGAGCAGTACTTC. As protein: CASSGTPTYEQYF.

The chain has TRBV6-5 and TRBJ1-2, with TRBD1 as a possible D gene (5 bases). The V gene lost 2 bases and the J gene lost 8 bases, with 15 bases spanning the gap. Looked up from germline, CDR1 is MNHEY and CDR2 is SVGAGI. This CDR3 has 14 residues. The DNA of the CDR3 is TGTGCCAGCAGTTACGGGGACTTATCGGGAGGCTACACCTTC. Amino acid sequence: CASSYGDLSGGYTF.